This paragraph reports one T cell receptor (beta chain). The antigen remains undetermined. Germline CDR1 SGHAT, CDR2 FQDESV (reference sequence). The CDR3 consists of 15 residues. Trimming removed 5 bases at V and 2 bases at J, with 16 bases between. The data were obtained in a study of T cell repertoires in cytomegalovirus infection. Study information: Recently identified HLA-C-restricted CMV epitopes and well-studied HLA-B-restricted CMV epitopes were used by the study. CMV infection plus the matching HLA type was flagged by public TCR beta signatures. Study-level points and caveats: The response measured ex vivo was dominated by TCR beta clonotypes (HLA-C-restricted and CMV-specific). Based on cumulative public TCR beta family frequency, carriers of CMV plus the relevant HLA were identified.

TCRdb fed the reads into MiXCR, producing one record per CDR3 protein. The table shows hundreds of thousands of distinct CDR3 sequences, with roughly 43% occurring only once. The chain links TRBV11-1 to TRBJ2-7; D may be TRBD1 (5 bases). This receptor was taken from a human donor in good health (CMV status not recorded). Some clones in this sample may be carry-over from other donors' samples. The material was cultured PBMCs, obtained from culture after CMV antigen stimulation. The CDR3 sequence is CASSKSPTVTYEQYF. The CDR3 DNA is TGTGCCAGCAGCAAATCTCCGACAGTTACCTACGAGCAGTACTTC.